This entry lists 31 T cell receptor beta chains sequenced from one sample in a study of cytomegalovirus exposure and HLA in healthy donors. PCR amplification relied on 60 Vbeta primers (plus 13 Jbeta primers). Libraries were prepared by immunoSEQ multiplex PCR; TCRdb keeps only in-frame clonotypes and omits some of them. This sample has some 120,000 clones; about 73% occur once, and the top ten carry roughly 5.9%. The sequencing input was PBMCs. The receptors here all came from a woman between 40 and 50 years old in good health and CMV-seronegative.

This clone was seen only once. The genes are TRBV7-2 and TRBJ2-5, with a weak D call TRBD2 (5 bases). The CDR3 length is 14 residues. The V gene's germline CDR1 is SGHTA and CDR2 FQGNSA. V shed 11 bases and J shed 2 bases, with 18 bases lying between them. In DNA, the CDR3 is TGTGCCTCCGGGGAGTTAATTTCGCAAGAGACCCAGTACTTC. Its protein is CASGELISQETQYF.

This clone has a handful of counts. The rearrangement joins TRBV7-9 to TRBJ2-1; 8 nucleotides align to TRBD2. This CDR3 contains 16 residues. Germline V gives CDR1 SEHNR, CDR2 FQNEAQ (reference sequence). V gave up 4 bases and J gave up 4 bases; unmatched junction bases: 9. The CDR3 DNA follows: TGTGCCAGCAGCTCCGGGGGGGGAGGACCTTACAATGAGCAGTTCTTC. Translated, it gives CASSSGGGGPYNEQFF. Complete variable domain (other parts from reference TRBV7-9 and TRBJ2-1): DTGVSQNPRHKITKRGQNVTFRCDPISEHNRLYWYRQTLGQGPEFLTYFQNEAQLEKSRLLSDRFSAERPKGSFSTLEIQRTEQGDSAMYLCASSSGGGGPYNEQFFGPGTRLTVL.

This sequence joins TRBV19 and TRBJ1-5, with a weak D call TRBD1 (6 bases). This CDR3 contains 15 residues. V was clipped by 6 bases and J by 2 bases, with 14 bases between them. The germline V gene has CDR1 LNHDA and CDR2 SQIVND (reference sequence). The CDR3 here is CASRKQGRGNQPQHF. For the CDR3, the DNA is TGTGCCAGTAGGAAACAGGGAAGGGGCAATCAGCCCCAGCATTTT.

The V call is TRBV18, the J call TRBJ2-5; D unresolved. Per the germline V gene, CDR1 is KGHSH and CDR2 is LQKENI. This CDR3 spans 14 amino acids. Between the trimmed V and J ends, which lost 0 bases and 6 bases, there was a span of 11 bases. DNA of the CDR3: TGTGCCAGCTCACCACCGTTACCCCCTAAGACCCAGTACTTC. Translating it yields CASSPPLPPKTQYF.

The gene calls are TRBV6-1 and TRBJ2-7, with TRBD1 identical over 7 bases. The CDR3 is 15 residues long. Germline-derived CDR1 and CDR2 are MNHNS and SASEGT. J gave up 2 bases and V 4 bases, and 8 bases lay outside the gene matches. In DNA form, the CDR3 reads TGTGCCAGCAGTGGCGCATCCGGGACAGCCTACGAGCAGTACTTC. This translates into CASSGASGTAYEQYF.

CDR3 region: CASSLQGAPGNTIYF. In DNA form, the CDR3 reads TGCGCCAGCAGCTTGCAGGGGGCGCCTGGAAACACCATATATTTT. The V and J genes are TRBV5-1 and TRBJ1-3; 8 bases line up with TRBD1. Germline assignment: CDR1 SGHRS and CDR2 YFSETQ. The V segment lost 1 base and the J segment 2 bases; nucleotides outside the gene matches: 2. This CDR3 region has 15 residues.

This chain uses TRBV7-2 with TRBJ2-5, with D uncertain. The J call may be wrong; the DNA end is better matched by TRBJ2-7. Looked up from germline, CDR1 is SGHTA and CDR2 is FQGNSA. The CDR3 consists of 14 residues. CDR3 nucleotide sequence: TGTGCCAGCAGCTCCCAAACGCGCCTCTACGAGCAGTACTTC. This sequence encodes CASSSQTRLYEQYF.

The chain combines TRBV10-3 with TRBJ1-1; 7 nucleotides agree with TRBD1. J was trimmed by 2 bases and V by 4 bases; bases with no gene match: 1. CDR1 ENHRY and CDR2 SYGVKD come from the germline V gene. CDR3 length: 13 residues. The CDR3 region has the DNA TGTGCCATCAGTGGACAGGGAAACACTGAAGCTTTCTTT. Translating gives CAISGQGNTEAFF.

This chain connects TRBV6-1 to TRBJ2-5; TRBD1 matches 11 bases. The trim removed 4 bases at V and 4 bases at J, leaving 2 bases unmatched. The germline V gene encodes CDR1 MNHNS and CDR2 SASEGT. The CDR3 is 14 residues long. DNA of the CDR3: TGTGCCAGCAGTGTCGGGACAGGGGGAGAGACCCAGTACTTC. Protein sequence: CASSVGTGGETQYF.

The chain employs TRBV19 and TRBJ1-4, with D possibly TRBD1 on 6 matching bases. Trimming pared 3 bases from V and 7 bases from J, leaving 12 bases between. Germline CDR1 is LNHDA and CDR2 is SQIVND (reference sequence). The CDR3 consists of 14 residues. CDR3 nucleotide sequence: TGTGCCAGTAGTATCTACAGGGCGGGTGAAAAACTGTTTTTT. Protein: CASSIYRAGEKLFF. Variable domain in full (rest from reference TRBV19 and TRBJ1-4): DGGITQSPKYLFRKEGQNVTLSCEQNLNHDAMYWYRQDPGQGLRLIYYSQIVNDFQKGDIAEGYSVSREKKESFPLTVTSAQKNPTAFYLCASSIYRAGEKLFFGSGTQLSVL.

The chain recombines TRBV5-1 with TRBJ2-7, with a possible D match to TRBD1 (5 bases). From germline, CDR1 is SGHRS and CDR2 YFSETQ. The CDR3 is 17 amino acids. V shed 1 base and J shed 5 bases, with 22 bases lying between them. The CDR3 nucleotides read TGCGCCAGCAGCTTGTACCCGACAGCCGCCGGATTGGACGAGCAGTACTTC. Translating it yields CASSLYPTAAGLDEQYF.

The chain employs TRBV28 and TRBJ1-2; D remains ambiguous. Germline V CDR1 and CDR2: MDHEN, SYDVKM. Deletions cut 5 bases from V and 7 bases from J, with 11 bases between. This CDR3 has 12 residues. Here the CDR3 reads CASSLRYGGYTF. CDR3 nucleotide sequence: TGTGCCAGCAGTCTGCGGTATGGTGGCTACACCTTC.

The rearrangement links TRBV10-3 to TRBJ2-1; 12 bases align to TRBD2. The trim removed 6 bases at V and 2 bases at J, leaving 2 bases unmatched. The CDR3 is 15 amino acids. Looked up from germline, CDR1 is ENHRY and CDR2 is SYGVKD. The CDR3 nucleotides are TGTGCCATCAGAGGACTAGCGGGAACCTACAATGAGCAGTTCTTC. Translating it yields CAIRGLAGTYNEQFF.

This chain connects TRBV6-5 to TRBJ1-1; the D is unclear. Looked up from germline, CDR1 is MNHEY and CDR2 is SVGAGI. Trimming removed 2 bases from V and 5 bases from J, with 9 bases in between. This CDR3 is 13 amino acids long. CDR3 in amino acids: CASSYQPQTEAFF. The CDR3 region has the DNA TGTGCCAGCAGTTACCAACCGCAGACTGAAGCTTTCTTT.

The chain employs TRBV7-9 and TRBJ1-1, with 7 nucleotides matching TRBD1. The CDR3 loop spans 11 amino acids. The junction had 2 bases not matched to a gene; V was cut back by 9 bases and J by 4 bases. Germline V gene data show CDR1 as SEHNR and CDR2 as FQNEAQ (reference sequence). CDR3 region: CASQGVTEAFF. For the CDR3, the DNA is TGTGCCAGTCAGGGGGTCACTGAAGCTTTCTTT. Drawing the rest from reference TRBV7-9 and TRBJ1-1, the complete variable domain is DTGVSQNPRHKITKRGQNVTFRCDPISEHNRLYWYRQTLGQGPEFLTYFQNEAQLEKSRLLSDRFSAERPKGSFSTLEIQRTEQGDSAMYLCASQGVTEAFFGQGTRLTVV.

This chain uses TRBV25-1 with TRBJ2-7; 8 nucleotides align to TRBD1. This CDR3 region has 16 residues. Germline V lookup: CDR1 MGHDK, CDR2 SYGVNS. J gave up 3 bases and V 3 bases, and 10 bases lay outside the gene matches. CDR3: CASSDFDRGQNYEQYF. The CDR3 nucleotides read TGTGCCAGCAGTGACTTCGACAGGGGCCAAAACTACGAGCAGTACTTC.

The chain combines TRBV5-1 with TRBJ2-7; a possible D gene is TRBD2 (7 bases). The CDR3 runs to 16 residues. V was cut by 3 bases and J by 0 bases, with 16 bases left in between. Germline CDR1 and CDR2: SGHRS and YFSETQ. CDR3 amino acids: CASSSGGGALSYEQYF. The CDR3 nucleotides read TGCGCCAGCAGCTCCGGTGGGGGGGCCCTCTCCTACGAGCAGTACTTC.

CDR3: CASRVAGGDGDTQYF. The CDR3 DNA reads TGTGCCAGCAGGGTAGCGGGAGGTGACGGAGATACGCAGTATTTT. The J gene is TRBJ2-3, the V gene TRBV2; 10 bases map to TRBD2. Germline lookup yields CDR1 SNHLY and CDR2 FYNNEI. J lost 5 bases, V lost 6 bases, and 8 bases had no gene match. CDR3 length: 15 amino acids.

This clone was picked up a small number of times. The chain links TRBV28 to TRBJ1-5; TRBD1 aligns across 7 bases. V lost 0 bases and J lost 6; bases outside the gene matches: 11. This CDR3 is built from 17 residues. Germline values: CDR1 MDHEN, CDR2 SYDVKM. CDR3: CASSLCVRGRICQPQHF. CDR3 in DNA: TGTGCCAGCAGTTTATGCGTGAGGGGGCGCATCTGTCAGCCCCAGCATTTT. The complete variable domain, with remaining parts taken from reference TRBV28 and TRBJ1-5, reads DVKVTQSSRYLVKRTGEKVFLECVQDMDHENMFWYRQDPGLGLRLIYFSYDVKMKEKGDIPEGYSVSREKKERFSLILESASTNQTSMYLCASSLCVRGRICQPQHFGDGTRLSIL.

Only one count was recorded for this clone. This chain joins TRBV28 and TRBJ1-2, with D possibly matching TRBD1 (6 bases). The V end was cut by 5 bases, the J end by 0 bases, with 16 bases between. Germline V CDR1 and CDR2: MDHEN, SYDVKM. This CDR3 has 16 amino acids. CDR3 residues: CASSPNLGGANYGYTF. CDR3 bases: TGTGCCAGCAGTCCCAACCTAGGGGGAGCTAACTATGGCTACACCTTC.

J is TRBJ2-3 and V is TRBV10-3; D may be TRBD2 (7 bases). Germline lookup yields CDR1 ENHRY and CDR2 SYGVKD. V shed 6 bases and J shed 4 bases, with 26 bases lying between them. This CDR3 has 18 amino acids. The CDR3 reads CAIREGGGPGGTSDTQYF. For the CDR3, the DNA is TGTGCCATCAGGGAGGGGGGGGGCCCTGGGGGGACGTCAGATACGCAGTATTTT.

The chain carries TRBV10-1 and TRBJ2-1; 7 bases map to TRBD2. V shed 6 bases, J shed 5 bases, and the junction held 7 bases outside the gene matches. The CDR3 spans 14 residues. Germline V CDR1 and CDR2: WNHNN, SYGVQD (reference sequence). CDR3 sequence reads: CASSAVLADNEQFF. DNA of the CDR3: TGCGCCAGCAGCGCAGTCCTAGCGGACAATGAGCAGTTCTTC.

J is TRBJ2-3 and V is TRBV5-1; 7 nucleotides agree with TRBD1. The CDR3 is 14 residues long. V shed 4 bases, J shed 7 bases, and the junction held 9 bases outside the gene matches. Per germline, CDR1 SGHRS and CDR2 YFSETQ. CDR3 sequence: CASSPPDRVNTQYF. The CDR3 bases are TGCGCCAGCAGCCCCCCCGACAGGGTAAATACGCAGTATTTT.

This clone was picked up a small number of times. V usage is TRBV6-1 and J usage is TRBJ1-2, with 9 bases that match TRBD1. CDR1 and CDR2 (germline): MNHNS, SASEGT. J gave up 5 bases and V 5 bases, and 6 bases lay outside the gene matches. The CDR3 extends over 14 amino acids. The CDR3 reads CASSLTGTGYGYTF. DNA of the CDR3: TGTGCCAGCAGTCTCACCGGGACAGGGTATGGCTACACCTTC.

The chain uses TRBV11-2 and TRBJ2-3; TRBD2 matches at 11 bases. This CDR3 comprises 15 residues. Germline CDR1 reads SGHAT; CDR2 reads FQNNGV. The junction had 7 bases not matched to a gene; V was cut back by 6 bases and J by 5 bases. The CDR3 bases are TGTGCCAGCAGGTTGCTAGCGGGAGGAGGAGATACGCAGTATTTT. The encoded protein is CASRLLAGGGDTQYF.

The genes are TRBV7-9 and TRBJ1-6, with 7 bases lining up with TRBD1. V was pared by 5 bases and J by 9 bases, with 7 bases of the junction left unmatched. Germline lookup yields CDR1 SEHNR and CDR2 FQNEAQ (reference sequence). The CDR3 is made up of 14 amino acids. CDR3 nucleotide sequence: TGTGCCAGCAGCCTCGGGACAGACCTTTCACCCCTCCACTTT. Amino acids: CASSLGTDLSPLHF.

The rearrangement joins TRBV19 to TRBJ2-1; D remains unclear. Trimming shortened V by 5 bases and J by 6 bases, and 5 bases separated the two germline ends. Germline loops: CDR1 LNHDA, CDR2 SQIVND (reference sequence). This CDR3 is 11 amino acids long. The CDR3, as DNA: TGTGCCAGTAGTCTCGGCAATGAGCAGTTCTTC. Its protein is CASSLGNEQFF.

The chain combines TRBV19 with TRBJ1-1; 7 bases match TRBD1. V was clipped by 7 bases and J by 6 bases; unmatched bases: 14. CDR3 size: 15 residues. Per the germline V gene, CDR1 is LNHDA and CDR2 is SQIVND (reference sequence). The CDR3 sequence is CASNLGTAGLAEAFF. The CDR3, as DNA: TGTGCCAGTAACTTAGGGACAGCGGGCCTCGCTGAAGCTTTCTTT.

V is TRBV7-2 and J is TRBJ1-1, with D tentatively TRBD1 (6 bases). The CDR3 runs to 12 residues. Germline V CDR1 and CDR2: SGHTA, FQGNSA. Trimming removed 4 bases at V and 8 bases at J, with 11 bases between. CDR3 sequence (DNA): TGTGCCAGCAGCTCTAGAACAGGGGAAGCTTTCTTT. Amino acids: CASSSRTGEAFF.

The chain couples TRBV10-3 to TRBJ2-1; 10 bases map to TRBD1. The trim removed 5 bases at V and 3 bases at J, leaving 1 base unmatched. The germline CDR1 and CDR2 sequences are ENHRY and SYGVKD. This CDR3 spans 14 amino acids. As DNA, the CDR3 is TGTGCCATCAGTCGGGACAGGGGCTACAATGAGCAGTTCTTC. This translates into CAISRDRGYNEQFF.

Only a few counts were recorded for this clone. The rearrangement joins TRBV19 to TRBJ2-5; weak D call: TRBD1 (6 bases). CDR1 and CDR2 (germline): LNHDA, SQIVND (reference sequence). Trimming pared 6 bases from V and 9 bases from J, leaving 11 bases between. The CDR3 totals 11 residues. Written as DNA, the CDR3 is TGTGCCAGTAGGCAGGGGATGGCCCAGTACTTC. Protein: CASRQGMAQYF.